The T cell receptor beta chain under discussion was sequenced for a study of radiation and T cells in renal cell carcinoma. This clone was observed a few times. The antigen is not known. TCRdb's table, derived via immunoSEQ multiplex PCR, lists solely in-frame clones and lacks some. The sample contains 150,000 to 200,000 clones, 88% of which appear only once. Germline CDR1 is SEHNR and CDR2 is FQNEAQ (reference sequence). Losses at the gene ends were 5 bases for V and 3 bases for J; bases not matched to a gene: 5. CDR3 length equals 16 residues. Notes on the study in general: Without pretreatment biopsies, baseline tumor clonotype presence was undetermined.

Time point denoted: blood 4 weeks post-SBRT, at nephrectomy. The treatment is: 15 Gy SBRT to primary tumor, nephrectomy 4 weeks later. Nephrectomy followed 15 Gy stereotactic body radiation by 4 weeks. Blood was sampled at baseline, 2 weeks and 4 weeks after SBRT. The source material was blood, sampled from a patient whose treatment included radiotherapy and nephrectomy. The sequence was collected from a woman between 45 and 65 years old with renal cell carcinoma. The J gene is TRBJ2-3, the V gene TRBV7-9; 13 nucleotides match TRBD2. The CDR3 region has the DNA TGTGCCAGCAGCAAGGGACTAGCGGGGTTTACAGATACGCAGTATTTT. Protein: CASSKGLAGFTDTQYF.